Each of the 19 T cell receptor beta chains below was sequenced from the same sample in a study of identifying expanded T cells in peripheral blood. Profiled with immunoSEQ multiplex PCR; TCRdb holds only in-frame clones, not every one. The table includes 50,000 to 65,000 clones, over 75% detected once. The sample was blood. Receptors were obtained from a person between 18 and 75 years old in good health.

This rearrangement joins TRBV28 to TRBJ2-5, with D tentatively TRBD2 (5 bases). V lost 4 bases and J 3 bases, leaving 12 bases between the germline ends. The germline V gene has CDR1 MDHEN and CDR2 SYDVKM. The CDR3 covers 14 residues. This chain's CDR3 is CASSSPAGEETQYF. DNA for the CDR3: TGTGCCAGCAGTTCCCCCGCGGGTGAAGAGACCCAGTACTTC.

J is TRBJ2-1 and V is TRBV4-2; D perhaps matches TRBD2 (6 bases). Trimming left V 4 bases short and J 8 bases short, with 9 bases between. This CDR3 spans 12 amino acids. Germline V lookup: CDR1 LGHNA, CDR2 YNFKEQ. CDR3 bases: TGTGCCAGCAGCCGAGCGGGCGATGAGCAGTTCTTC. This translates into CASSRAGDEQFF.

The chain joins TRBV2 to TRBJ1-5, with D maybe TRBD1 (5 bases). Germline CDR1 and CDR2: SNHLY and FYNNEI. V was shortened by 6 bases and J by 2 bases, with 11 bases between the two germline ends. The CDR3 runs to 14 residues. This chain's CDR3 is CASRGTWGNQPQHF. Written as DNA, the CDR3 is TGTGCCAGCAGGGGGACTTGGGGCAATCAGCCCCAGCATTTT.

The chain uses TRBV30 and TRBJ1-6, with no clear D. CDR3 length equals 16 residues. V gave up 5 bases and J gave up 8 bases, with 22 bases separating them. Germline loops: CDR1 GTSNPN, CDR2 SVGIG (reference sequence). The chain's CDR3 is CAWAPPTVQIDSPLHF. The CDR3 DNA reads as TGTGCCTGGGCTCCACCGACGGTCCAGATAGATTCACCCCTCCACTTT.

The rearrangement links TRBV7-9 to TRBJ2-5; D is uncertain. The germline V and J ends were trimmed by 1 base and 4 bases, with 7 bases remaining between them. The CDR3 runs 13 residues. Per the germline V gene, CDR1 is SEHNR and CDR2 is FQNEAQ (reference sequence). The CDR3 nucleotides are TGTGCCAGCAGCTTAGGGTTTGGAGAGACCCAGTACTTC. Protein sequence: CASSLGFGETQYF.

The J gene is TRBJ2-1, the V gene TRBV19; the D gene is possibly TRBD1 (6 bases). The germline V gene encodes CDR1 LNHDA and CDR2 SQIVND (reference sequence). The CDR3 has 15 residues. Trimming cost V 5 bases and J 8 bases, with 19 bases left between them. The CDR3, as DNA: TGTGCCAGTAGTCGAATGGGACAAAGGTCGTATGAGCAGTTCTTC. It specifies CASSRMGQRSYEQFF.

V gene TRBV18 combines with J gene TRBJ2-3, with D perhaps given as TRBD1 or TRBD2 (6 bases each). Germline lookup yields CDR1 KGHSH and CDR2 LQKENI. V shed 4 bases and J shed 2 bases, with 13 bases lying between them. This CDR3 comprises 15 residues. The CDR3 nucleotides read TGTGCCAGCTCACAGTTGGGGGGCTTCACAGATACGCAGTATTTT. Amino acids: CASSQLGGFTDTQYF.

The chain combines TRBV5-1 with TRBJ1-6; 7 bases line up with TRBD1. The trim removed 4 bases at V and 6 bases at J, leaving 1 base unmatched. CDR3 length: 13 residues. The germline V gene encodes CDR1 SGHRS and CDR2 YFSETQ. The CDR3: CASSDRANSPLHF. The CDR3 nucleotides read TGCGCCAGCAGCGACAGGGCTAATTCACCCCTCCACTTT.

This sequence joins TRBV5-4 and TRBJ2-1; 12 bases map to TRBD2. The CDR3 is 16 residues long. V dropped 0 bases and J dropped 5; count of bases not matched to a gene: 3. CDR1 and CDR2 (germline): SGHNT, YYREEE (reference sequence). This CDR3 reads CASSLESSGRDNEQFF. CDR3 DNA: TGTGCCAGCAGCTTGGAGTCTAGCGGGAGGGACAATGAGCAGTTCTTC. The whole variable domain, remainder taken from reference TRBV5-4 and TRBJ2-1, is ETGVTQSPTHLIKTRGQQVTLRCSSQSGHNTVSWYQQALGQGPQFIFQYYREEENGRGNFPPRFSGLQFPNYSSELNVNALELDDSALYLCASSLESSGRDNEQFFGPGTRLTVL.

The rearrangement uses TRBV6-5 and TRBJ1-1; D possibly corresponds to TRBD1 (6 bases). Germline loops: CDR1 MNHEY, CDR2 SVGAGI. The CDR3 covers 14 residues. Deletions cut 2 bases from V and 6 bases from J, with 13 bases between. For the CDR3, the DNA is TGTGCCAGCAGTTACGACAGGCGGACGTCTGAAGCTTTCTTT. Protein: CASSYDRRTSEAFF.

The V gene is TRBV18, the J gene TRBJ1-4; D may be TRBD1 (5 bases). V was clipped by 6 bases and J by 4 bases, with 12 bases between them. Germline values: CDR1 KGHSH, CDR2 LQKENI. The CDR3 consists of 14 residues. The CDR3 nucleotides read TGTGCCAGCTCGCAACAGGCGGATAATGAAAAACTGTTTTTT. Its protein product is CASSQQADNEKLFF.

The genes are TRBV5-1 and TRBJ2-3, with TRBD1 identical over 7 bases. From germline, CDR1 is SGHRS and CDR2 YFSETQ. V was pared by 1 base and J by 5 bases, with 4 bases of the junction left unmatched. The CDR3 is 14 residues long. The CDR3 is CASSLKTGLDTQYF. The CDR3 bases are TGCGCCAGCAGCTTGAAGACAGGGCTAGATACGCAGTATTTT.

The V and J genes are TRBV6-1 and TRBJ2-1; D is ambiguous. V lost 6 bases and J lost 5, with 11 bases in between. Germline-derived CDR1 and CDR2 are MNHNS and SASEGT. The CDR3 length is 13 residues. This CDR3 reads CASSWGPDNEQFF. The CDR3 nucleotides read TGTGCCAGCAGCTGGGGTCCGGACAATGAGCAGTTCTTC.

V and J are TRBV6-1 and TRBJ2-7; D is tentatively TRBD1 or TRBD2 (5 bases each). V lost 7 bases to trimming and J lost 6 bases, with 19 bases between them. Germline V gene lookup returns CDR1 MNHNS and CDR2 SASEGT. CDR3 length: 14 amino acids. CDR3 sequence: CASKLGPTFGEQYV. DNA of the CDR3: TGTGCCAGCAAATTGGGACCTACCTTCGGCGAGCAGTACGTC.

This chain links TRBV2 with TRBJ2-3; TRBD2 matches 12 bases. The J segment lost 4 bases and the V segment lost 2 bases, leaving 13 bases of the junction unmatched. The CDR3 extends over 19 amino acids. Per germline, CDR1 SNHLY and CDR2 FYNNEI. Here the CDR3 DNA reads TGTGCCAGCAGTGAAACAAGCCTAGCGGGGGGGCCGGGTTCAGATACGCAGTATTTT. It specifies CASSETSLAGGPGSDTQYF.

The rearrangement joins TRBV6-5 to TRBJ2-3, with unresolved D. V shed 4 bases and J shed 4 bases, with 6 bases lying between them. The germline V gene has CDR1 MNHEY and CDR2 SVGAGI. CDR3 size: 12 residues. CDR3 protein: CASSSRADTQYF. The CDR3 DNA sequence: TGTGCCAGCAGTTCACGGGCAGATACGCAGTATTTT.

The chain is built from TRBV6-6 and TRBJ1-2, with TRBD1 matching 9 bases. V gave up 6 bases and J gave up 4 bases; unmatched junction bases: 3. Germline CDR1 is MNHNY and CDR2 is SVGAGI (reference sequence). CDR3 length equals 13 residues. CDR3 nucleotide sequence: TGTGCCAGCAGCGGGACAGGGCTCTATGGCTACACCTTC. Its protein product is CASSGTGLYGYTF.

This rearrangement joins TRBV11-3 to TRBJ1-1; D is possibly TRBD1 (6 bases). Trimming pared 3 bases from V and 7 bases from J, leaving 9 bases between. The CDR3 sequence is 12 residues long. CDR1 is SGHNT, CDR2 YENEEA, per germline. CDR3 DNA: TGTGCCAGCAGCTTGGGGGCCCTTGAAGCTTTCTTT. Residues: CASSLGALEAFF. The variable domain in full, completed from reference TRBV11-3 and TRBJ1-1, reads EAGVVQSPRYKIIEKKQPVAFWCNPISGHNTLYWYLQNLGQGPELLIRYENEEAVDDSQLPKDRFSAERLKGVDSTLKIQPAELGDSAVYLCASSLGALEAFFGQGTRLTVV.

The CDR3 DNA reads as TGTGCCAGTAATTCGGTCCCGGACACTGAAGCTTTCTTT. Its translation: CASNSVPDTEAFF. V gene TRBV19 combines with J gene TRBJ1-1; no clear D gene. CDR3 length equals 13 residues. V lost 7 bases, J lost 3 bases, and 12 bases lay in between. Germline CDR1 and CDR2: LNHDA and SQIVND (reference sequence).